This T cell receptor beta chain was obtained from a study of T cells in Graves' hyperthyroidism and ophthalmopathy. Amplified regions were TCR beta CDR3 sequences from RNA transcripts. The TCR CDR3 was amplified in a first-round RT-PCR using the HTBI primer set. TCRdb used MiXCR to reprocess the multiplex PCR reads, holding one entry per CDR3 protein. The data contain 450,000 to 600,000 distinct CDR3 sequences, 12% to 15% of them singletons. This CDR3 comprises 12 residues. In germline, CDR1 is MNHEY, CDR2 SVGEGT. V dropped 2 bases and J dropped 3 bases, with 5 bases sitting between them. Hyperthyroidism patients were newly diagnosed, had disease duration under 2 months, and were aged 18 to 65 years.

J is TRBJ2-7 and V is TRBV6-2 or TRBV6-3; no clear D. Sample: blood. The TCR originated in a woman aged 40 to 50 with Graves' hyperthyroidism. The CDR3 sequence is CASSYPFYEQYF. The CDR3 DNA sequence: TGTGCCAGCAGTTACCCCTTCTACGAGCAGTACTTC.